These 27 T cell receptor beta chains were sequenced from one sample in a study of cytomegalovirus exposure and HLA in healthy donors. With 60 Vbeta and 13 Jbeta primers, the PCR was carried out. Sequencing was performed with immunoSEQ multiplex PCR; in TCRdb, only in-frame clones are kept and a portion is missing. The repertoire holds under 150,000 clones, with roughly four fifths as singletons. The sequencing sample was made of PBMCs. The receptors derive from a woman aged 50 to 60 in good health and CMV-seronegative.

For the CDR3, the DNA is TGCGCCAGCAGCTTGGGGACTAGTCCATTAGCCACAGATACGCAGTATTTT. This sequence encodes CASSLGTSPLATDTQYF. The gene calls are TRBV5-1 and TRBJ2-3, with 7 bases fitting TRBD2. The CDR3 contains 17 residues. The germline CDR1 and CDR2 sequences are SGHRS and YFSETQ. V was pared by 0 bases and J by 2 bases, with 9 bases of the junction left unmatched.

CDR3 DNA: TGTGCCAGCAGTTACACAGGGGGAAGGGGCTACACCTTC. Protein: CASSYTGGRGYTF. The chain couples TRBV6-5 to TRBJ1-2; 8 bases match TRBD1. The CDR3 consists of 13 residues. Per the germline V gene, CDR1 is MNHEY and CDR2 is SVGAGI. Trimming took 2 bases from V and 8 from J; bases not matched to a gene: 4.

The genes are TRBV30 and TRBJ2-5, with a possible D match to TRBD2 (6 bases). The CDR3 covers 14 residues. Germline V gene data show CDR1 as GTSNPN and CDR2 as SVGIG (reference sequence). Trimming took 0 bases from V and 9 from J, leaving 17 bases between them. The CDR3 region is CAWSVLDGSGAQYF. Here the CDR3 DNA reads TGTGCCTGGAGTGTACTGGACGGCTCGGGGGCCCAGTACTTC.

CDR3 residues: CASSRTGSSYNEQFF. The CDR3 DNA sequence: TGCGCCAGCAGCAGGACTGGTTCCTCCTACAATGAGCAGTTCTTC. The gene calls are TRBV5-1 and TRBJ2-1; tentative D call: TRBD2 (5 bases). CDR1 and CDR2 from the germline V gene are SGHRS and YFSETQ. The CDR3 sequence is 15 residues long. Trimming stripped 4 bases from V and 0 bases from J, with 11 bases between.

This chain joins TRBV5-4 and TRBJ1-1; D possibly corresponds to TRBD1 (5 bases). Germline V gene sequence: CDR1 SGHNT, CDR2 YYREEE (reference sequence). V was trimmed by 0 bases and J by 7 bases, leaving 13 bases between them. This CDR3 has 14 amino acids. The chain's CDR3 is CASSLAGGLLEAFF. The CDR3 DNA reads as TGTGCCAGCAGCTTGGCCGGGGGATTACTTGAAGCTTTCTTT.

The chain employs TRBV9 and TRBJ2-3, with 8 nucleotides matching TRBD1. CDR1 and CDR2 (germline): SGDLS, YYNGEE. This CDR3 spans 15 amino acids. The ends lost 6 bases at V and 4 bases at J; junction bases unmatched: 10. As DNA, the CDR3 is TGTGCCAGCACAGCGGACAGGGATCCCTCAGATACGCAGTATTTT. Amino acids: CASTADRDPSDTQYF.

V and J are TRBV28 and TRBJ2-5; TRBD1 aligns across 8 bases. The J call may be mistaken, given a closer DNA end match to TRBJ2-7. This CDR3 is built from 15 residues. Germline CDR1 reads MDHEN; CDR2 reads SYDVKM. CDR3 DNA sequence: TGTGCCAGCAGTTTAGAAGACAGGGGCCTGCACGAGCAGTACTTC. Protein product: CASSLEDRGLHEQYF.

The V call is TRBV4-3, the J call TRBJ1-1; D unclear. The ends were cut back, 2 bases at V and 1 base at J, with 14 bases in the middle. The germline gives CDR1 LGHNA, CDR2 YSLEER. CDR3 size: 16 residues. Here the CDR3 reads CASSQLPTLANTEAFF. In DNA, the CDR3 is TGCGCCAGCAGCCAACTCCCGACACTGGCGAACACTGAAGCTTTCTTT.

The chain joins TRBV4-1 to TRBJ1-1; D gene ambiguous. This CDR3 region has 14 residues. CDR1 MGHRA and CDR2 YSYEKL come from the germline V gene. Between the trimmed V and J ends, which lost 1 base and 1 base, there was a span of 7 bases. Here the CDR3 DNA reads TGCGCCAGCAGCCAAGTCGCGGGGAACACTGAAGCTTTCTTT. Its translation is CASSQVAGNTEAFF.

The CDR3: CSGGQKGTEAFF. Here the CDR3 DNA reads TGCAGCGGGGGACAGAAGGGCACTGAAGCTTTCTTT. This chain uses TRBV29-1 with TRBJ1-1, with 7 positions matching TRBD1. The germline V gene encodes CDR1 SQVTM and CDR2 ANQGSEA. V dropped 7 bases and J dropped 4; count of bases not matched to a gene: 6. The CDR3 consists of 12 residues.

This rearrangement joins TRBV7-6 to TRBJ2-3, with a tentative D call TRBD2 (6 bases). V shed 1 base and J shed 5 bases, with 13 bases lying between them. Germline V CDR1 and CDR2: SGHVS, FNYEAQ. The CDR3 is 15 residues long. The chain's CDR3 is CASSLGVASVDTQYF. For the CDR3, the DNA is TGTGCCAGCAGCTTAGGGGTTGCTAGCGTAGATACGCAGTATTTT.

V and J are TRBV7-2 and TRBJ2-1; D perhaps matches TRBD2 (6 bases). The CDR3 has 15 residues. Germline V gene sequence: CDR1 SGHTA, CDR2 FQGNSA. The V gene lost 6 bases and the J gene lost 7 bases, with 19 bases spanning the gap. CDR3 nucleotide sequence: TGTGCCAGCAGGGTTGGGGGAGGTGCCGGGAATGAGCAGTTCTTC. Amino acids: CASRVGGGAGNEQFF.

The rearrangement uses TRBV7-2 and TRBJ2-7, with 8 bases aligning to TRBD2. The germline gives CDR1 SGHTA, CDR2 FQGNSA. Trimming at V came to 5 bases and at J to 0 bases, leaving 3 bases not matched to a gene. The CDR3 has 14 residues. The CDR3 DNA follows: TGTGCCAGCAGCCTCAGCGGGAGCTCCTACGAGCAGTACTTC. This encodes CASSLSGSSYEQYF.

This clone was observed a handful of times. The rearrangement uses TRBV2 and TRBJ1-4; D is unclear. V dropped 3 bases and J dropped 4 bases, with 6 bases sitting between them. This CDR3 is 13 amino acids long. In germline, CDR1 is SNHLY, CDR2 FYNNEI. This chain's CDR3 is CASSELDNEKLFF. CDR3 in DNA: TGTGCCAGCAGTGAGCTAGATAATGAAAAACTGTTTTTT.

The chain has TRBV4-3 and TRBJ2-5; TRBD2 matches 12 bases. This CDR3 has 15 amino acids. V shed 4 bases, J shed 5 bases, and the junction held 5 bases outside the gene matches. Germline CDR1 LGHNA, CDR2 YSLEER. CDR3 region: CASSRTSGMGETQYF. DNA of the CDR3: TGCGCCAGCAGCCGGACTAGCGGGATGGGGGAGACCCAGTACTTC.

This rearrangement joins TRBV15 to TRBJ1-1, with D possibly being TRBD1 (5 bases). The V gene lost 0 bases and the J gene lost 1 base, with 12 bases spanning the gap. Germline CDR1 is LNHNV and CDR2 is YYDKDF (reference sequence). This CDR3 region has 16 residues. The CDR3 sequence is CATSRDPRAENTEAFF. The DNA for the CDR3 is TGTGCCACCAGCAGAGATCCCAGGGCGGAGAACACTGAAGCTTTCTTT.

The V and J genes are TRBV5-1 and TRBJ2-2; 10 positions match TRBD1. Germline assignment: CDR1 SGHRS and CDR2 YFSETQ. Germline trimming cut 1 base from V and 4 bases from J; bases unmatched to any gene: 7. The CDR3 is 17 amino acids. The CDR3 loop reads CASSLIGTGAPTGELFF. CDR3 in DNA: TGCGCCAGCAGCTTGATCGGGACAGGGGCGCCCACCGGGGAGCTGTTTTTT. The whole variable domain, remainder taken from reference TRBV5-1 and TRBJ2-2, is KAGVTQTPRYLIKTRGQQVTLSCSPISGHRSVSWYQQTPGQGLQFLFEYFSETQRNKGNFPGRFSGRQFSNSRSEMNVSTLELGDSALYLCASSLIGTGAPTGELFFGEGSRLTVL.

This chain joins TRBV29-1 and TRBJ1-1; tentative D call: TRBD1 (5 bases). The CDR3 runs 13 residues. The V end was cut by 1 base, the J end by 1 base, with 7 bases between. Germline CDR1 is SQVTM and CDR2 is ANQGSEA. DNA for the CDR3: TGCAGCGTTGAAGTCGGGGGGAACACTGAAGCTTTCTTT. It specifies CSVEVGGNTEAFF.

The chain combines TRBV18 with TRBJ2-7; 9 bases line up with TRBD1. This CDR3 spans 16 amino acids. Unmatched junction bases numbered 15, after V lost 3 bases and J lost 9 bases. CDR1 is KGHSH and CDR2 is LQKENI in the germline V gene. The CDR3 DNA follows: TGTGCCAGCTCACCCCTAGCCATACGACAGGGGGACGCGCAGTACGTC. Amino acids: CASSPLAIRQGDAQYV.

The chain uses TRBV4-3 and TRBJ2-1; 12 bases fit TRBD2. This CDR3 comprises 15 residues. Per germline, CDR1 LGHNA and CDR2 YSLEER. Trimming removed 1 base from V and 5 bases from J; junction bases left unmatched: 0. The CDR3 sequence is CASSQGLAGDNEQFF. The DNA for the CDR3 is TGCGCCAGCAGCCAAGGACTAGCGGGGGACAATGAGCAGTTCTTC.

This chain uses TRBV5-4 with TRBJ2-3; D is uncertain. Germline V gene lookup returns CDR1 SGHNT and CDR2 YYREEE (reference sequence). The CDR3 spans 14 residues. Trimming took off 5 bases at V and 0 bases at J, with 10 bases between the two ends. The CDR3 bases are TGTGCCAGCAGATTCCCCCTCAGCACAGATACGCAGTATTTT. Translation: CASRFPLSTDTQYF.

The J gene is TRBJ1-2, the V gene TRBV6-5; no reliable D call. The CDR3 is made up of 15 amino acids. Germline V CDR1 and CDR2: MNHEY, SVGAGI. The ends were cut back, 8 bases at V and 0 bases at J, with 16 bases in the middle. CDR3 in amino acids: CASRGPEGSNYGYTF. In nucleotides, the CDR3 is TGTGCCAGCCGTGGACCAGAGGGATCTAACTATGGCTACACCTTC.

The chain couples TRBV27 to TRBJ1-1; possibly TRBD1 for D (6 bases). Germline V gives CDR1 MNHEY, CDR2 SMNVEV (reference sequence). V was pared by 3 bases and J by 2 bases, with 13 bases between. CDR3 length: 15 residues. The CDR3 loop reads CASSLTLQGNTEAFF. The CDR3 DNA sequence: TGTGCCAGCAGTTTGACATTACAGGGAAACACTGAAGCTTTCTTT.

The rearrangement uses TRBV29-1 and TRBJ2-1, with 10 positions matching TRBD2. The CDR3 covers 15 residues. J gave up 5 bases and V 6 bases, and 10 bases lay outside the gene matches. From germline, CDR1 is SQVTM and CDR2 ANQGSEA. CDR3 residues: CSVETGTSAHNEQFF. As DNA, the CDR3 is TGCAGCGTAGAGACCGGGACTAGCGCCCACAATGAGCAGTTCTTC.

The gene calls are TRBV2 and TRBJ2-2; D ambiguous. Germline V lookup: CDR1 SNHLY, CDR2 FYNNEI. Trimming cost V 5 bases and J 7 bases, with 5 bases left between them. The CDR3 is made up of 11 amino acids. In nucleotides, the CDR3 is TGTGCCAGCAGTTTCGTCGGGGAGCTGTTTTTT. Protein: CASSFVGELFF.

The chain employs TRBV30 and TRBJ1-2; 10 nucleotides align to TRBD1. V lost 1 base, J lost 6 bases, and 5 bases stayed unmatched. The CDR3 length is 14 residues. The germline V gene has CDR1 GTSNPN and CDR2 SVGIG (reference sequence). The CDR3 region has the DNA TGTGCCTGGAGTGGATTAGGGACAGGGGATGGCTACACCTTC. It encodes CAWSGLGTGDGYTF. Using reference TRBV30 and TRBJ1-2 for the parts outside the CDR3, the full variable domain is SQTIHQWPATLVQPVGSPLSLECTVEGTSNPNLYWYRQAAGRGLQLLFYSVGIGQISSEVPQNLSASRPQDRQFILSSKKLLLSDSGFYLCAWSGLGTGDGYTFGSGTRLTVV.

This clone was seen more than once but under ten times. The V and J genes are TRBV6-1 and TRBJ1-1; no clear D gene. CDR1 is MNHNS and CDR2 is SASEGT in the germline V gene. This CDR3 region has 13 residues. Trimming shortened V by 5 bases and J by 1 base, and 8 bases separated the two germline ends. CDR3 protein: CASSIQWNTEAFF. The DNA of the CDR3 is TGTGCCAGCAGTATCCAATGGAACACTGAAGCTTTCTTT.